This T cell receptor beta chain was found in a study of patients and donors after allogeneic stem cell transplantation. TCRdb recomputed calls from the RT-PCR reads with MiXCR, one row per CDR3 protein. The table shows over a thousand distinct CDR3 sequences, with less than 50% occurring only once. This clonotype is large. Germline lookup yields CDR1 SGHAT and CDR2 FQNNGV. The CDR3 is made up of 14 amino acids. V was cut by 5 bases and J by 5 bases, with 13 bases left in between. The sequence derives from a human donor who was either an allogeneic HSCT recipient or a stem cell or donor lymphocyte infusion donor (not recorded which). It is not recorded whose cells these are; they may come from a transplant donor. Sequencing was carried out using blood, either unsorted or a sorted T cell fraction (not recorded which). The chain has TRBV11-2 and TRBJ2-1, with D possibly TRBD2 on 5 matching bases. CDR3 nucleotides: TGTGCCAGCAGCAGCGACTACCAGAACAATGAGCAGTTCTTC. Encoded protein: CASSSDYQNNEQFF.